Listed below are T cell receptor beta chains from one sample, sequenced in a study of blood T cell repertoires in COVID-19. Method: immunoSEQ multiplex PCR; TCRdb's copy keeps in-frame clones and lacks some. This table has 120,000 to 150,000 clones, approximately 90% appearing once. Sequencing was performed on peripheral blood. The receptors originated from a man younger than 35 with COVID-19, enrolled during active disease. Each CDR3 is given with its conserved first and last residue. The D gene is left open where the match is weak.

>TRBJ2-7|TRBV6-5|TRBD1
CASTLFGQGAYEQYF
TGTGCCAGCACCCTTTTTGGACAGGGGGCGTACGAGCAGTACTTC
>TRBJ1-1|TRBV5-1|-
CASSPGGGMNGRNTEAFF
TGCGCCAGCAGCCCCGGCGGGGGTATGAACGGTCGGAACACTGAAGCTTTCTTT
>TRBJ2-1|TRBV10-3|TRBD1
CAAMGQSSEQFF
TGTGCCGCCATGGGACAGTCTAGTGAGCAGTTCTTC
>TRBJ2-1|TRBV11-3|-
CASSLDGLTSASYNEQFF
TGTGCCAGCAGCTTAGACGGCCTAACTAGTGCATCCTACAATGAGCAGTTCTTC
>TRBJ1-3|TRBV18|TRBD1
CASSPQGAISGNTIYF
TGTGCCAGCTCACCCCAGGGGGCTATCTCTGGAAACACCATATATTTT
>TRBJ2-5|TRBV5-1|-
CASGLGTMGETQYF
TGCGCCAGCGGCCTCGGGACAATGGGGGAGACCCAGTACTTC
>TRBJ2-2|TRBV6-5|TRBD2
CASGEGRTGELFF
TGTGCCAGCGGGGAGGGGCGCACCGGGGAGCTGTTTTTT
>TRBJ1-1|TRBV15|-
CATSRDRAFF
TGTGCCACCAGCAGAGATCGGGCTTTCTTT
>TRBJ2-1|TRBV18|TRBD2
CASSLAGGPPYYNEQFF
TGTGCCAGCTCACTAGCGGGAGGACCTCCCTACTACAATGAGCAGTTCTTC
>TRBJ2-1|TRBV6-6|TRBD2
CASSRQSGRAYNEQFF
TGTGCCAGCAGTCGACAGAGCGGGAGGGCCTACAATGAGCAGTTCTTC
>TRBJ2-7|TRBV2|-
CATAGTVSYEQYF
TGTGCCACGGCCGGGACTGTTTCCTACGAGCAGTACTTC